These 8 T cell receptor beta chains share one sample of origin, sequenced in a study of T cell responses to AZD1222 COVID-19 vaccine. Sequencing was performed with immunoSEQ multiplex PCR; in TCRdb, only in-frame clones are kept and a portion is missing. The sample includes around 160,000 clones, under 95% of them seen just once. The sample in question was peripheral blood, obtained 28 days after the second AZD1222 dose. The origin of the receptors is an adult who received the AZD1222 COVID-19 vaccine.

The genes are TRBV27 and TRBJ1-2; TRBD1 agrees at 8 bases. Looked up from germline, CDR1 is MNHEY and CDR2 is SMNVEV (reference sequence). This CDR3 has 14 residues. The J segment lost 7 bases and the V segment lost 4 bases, leaving 8 bases of the junction unmatched. CDR3 nucleotides: TGTGCCAGCAGTTCGTCCGGGACAGGTACTGGCTACACCTTC. This gives the protein CASSSSGTGTGYTF.

This rearrangement joins TRBV6-1 to TRBJ1-2; D unclear. The CDR3 totals 13 residues. The V and J ends lost 3 bases and 8 bases respectively, with 13 bases between them. Germline V CDR1 and CDR2: MNHNS, SASEGT. The CDR3 here is CASSDGIEEGYTF. In nucleotides, the CDR3 is TGTGCCAGCAGTGACGGGATCGAGGAGGGCTACACCTTC.

J is TRBJ2-5 and V is TRBV6-1, with 9 bases fitting TRBD2. CDR3 length equals 16 residues. V lost 0 bases to trimming and J lost 4 bases; unmatched junction nucleotides: 6. Germline V gene lookup returns CDR1 MNHNS and CDR2 SASEGT. The CDR3 region has the DNA TGTGCCAGCAGTGAAGCTGAGGCGGGGGGGCTAGAGACCCAGTACTTC. Protein product: CASSEAEAGGLETQYF.

J is TRBJ1-6 and V is TRBV18, with no clear D. CDR1 is KGHSH, CDR2 LQKENI, per germline. CDR3 size: 13 residues. V was clipped by 3 bases and J by 7 bases, with 7 bases between them. Written as DNA, the CDR3 is TGTGCCAGCTCACCGGAGTCGAATTCACCCCTCCACTTT. It codes for CASSPESNSPLHF.

V usage is TRBV5-1 and J usage is TRBJ1-5; D uncertain. Trimming removed 1 base at V and 2 bases at J, with 7 bases between. CDR3 size: 14 residues. CDR1 and CDR2 from the germline V gene are SGHRS and YFSETQ. In DNA form, the CDR3 reads TGCGCCAGCAGCTTGAGTGGGGGCAATCAGCCCCAGCATTTT. Amino acids: CASSLSGGNQPQHF. Based on the CDR3 plus reference TRBV5-1 and TRBJ1-5, the full variable domain is KAGVTQTPRYLIKTRGQQVTLSCSPISGHRSVSWYQQTPGQGLQFLFEYFSETQRNKGNFPGRFSGRQFSNSRSEMNVSTLELGDSALYLCASSLSGGNQPQHFGDGTRLSIL.

The chain uses TRBV19 and TRBJ2-3, with D possibly TRBD2 on 6 matching bases. The CDR3 contains 16 residues. Germline CDR1 and CDR2: LNHDA and SQIVND (reference sequence). Between the trimmed V and J ends, which lost 5 bases and 2 bases, there was a span of 17 bases. CDR3 bases: TGTGCCAGTAGTCCTCTCGGTGGAGGGACCACAGATACGCAGTATTTT. Translating it yields CASSPLGGGTTDTQYF.

CDR3 DNA: TGTGCCAGCAGCCTGGGATCTTGGCCCATCGAGCAGTACTTC. It codes for CASSLGSWPIEQYF. The chain carries TRBV3-1 (or the pseudogene TRBV3-2) and TRBJ2-7; no firm D call. The ends were cut back, 4 bases at V and 6 bases at J, with 16 bases in the middle. This CDR3 contains 14 residues. CDR1 and CDR2 from the germline V gene are LGHDT and YNNKEL (reference sequence).

CDR3: CASSLGGQATEAFF. CDR3 in DNA: TGTGCCAGCAGCTTAGGTGGACAGGCCACTGAAGCTTTCTTT. This chain uses TRBV13 with TRBJ1-1, with TRBD1 matching 7 bases. V lost 0 bases and J lost 4; bases outside the gene matches: 2. The CDR3 length is 14 residues. CDR1 is PRHDT, CDR2 FYEKMQ, per germline (reference sequence). Filled out from reference TRBV13 and TRBJ1-1, the complete variable domain reads AAGVIQSPRHLIKEKRETATLKCYPIPRHDTVYWYQQGPGQDPQFLISFYEKMQSDKGSIPDRFSAQQFSDYHSELNMSSLELGDSALYFCASSLGGQATEAFFGQGTRLTVV.